This T cell receptor beta chain was recovered during a study of identical twins. MiXCR, run by TCRdb on the 5' RACE reads, gives a single entry per CDR3 protein. The sample lists just over 450,000 distinct CDR3 sequences; 13% to 15% were seen once. The CDR3 has 14 amino acids. Germline-derived CDR1 and CDR2 are SEHNR and FQNEAQ (reference sequence). V dropped 6 bases and J dropped 5; count of bases not matched to a gene: 6. These data were likewise used in another study, on yellow fever vaccine responses in identical twins.

The clonotype comes from a woman aged 18-29 years in good health. The V and J genes are TRBV7-9 and TRBJ1-5; 8 positions match TRBD1. Sequenced material: CD4+ T cells sorted from blood. The CDR3 sequence: CASSRTGSDQPQHF. In DNA form, the CDR3 reads TGTGCCAGCAGTCGGACAGGGAGCGATCAGCCCCAGCATTTT.